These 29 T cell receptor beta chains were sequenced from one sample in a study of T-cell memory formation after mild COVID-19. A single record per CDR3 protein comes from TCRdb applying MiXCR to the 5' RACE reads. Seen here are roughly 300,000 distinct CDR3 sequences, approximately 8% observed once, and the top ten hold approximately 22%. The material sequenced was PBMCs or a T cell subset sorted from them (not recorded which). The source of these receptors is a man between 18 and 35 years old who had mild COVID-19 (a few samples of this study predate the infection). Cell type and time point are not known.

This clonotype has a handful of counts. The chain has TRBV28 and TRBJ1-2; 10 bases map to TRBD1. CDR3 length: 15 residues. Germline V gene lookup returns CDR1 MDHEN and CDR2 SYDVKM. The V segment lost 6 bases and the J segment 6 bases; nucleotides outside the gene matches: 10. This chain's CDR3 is CASSSGTGVRDGYTF. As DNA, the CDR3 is TGTGCCAGCAGCTCCGGGACAGGGGTGAGGGATGGCTACACCTTC.

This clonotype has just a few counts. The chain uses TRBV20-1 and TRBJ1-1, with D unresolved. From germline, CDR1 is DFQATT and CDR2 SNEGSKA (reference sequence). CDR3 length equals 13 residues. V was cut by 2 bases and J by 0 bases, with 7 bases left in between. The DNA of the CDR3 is TGCAGTGCTAGAACGCGGATGAACACTGAAGCTTTCTTT. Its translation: CSARTRMNTEAFF.

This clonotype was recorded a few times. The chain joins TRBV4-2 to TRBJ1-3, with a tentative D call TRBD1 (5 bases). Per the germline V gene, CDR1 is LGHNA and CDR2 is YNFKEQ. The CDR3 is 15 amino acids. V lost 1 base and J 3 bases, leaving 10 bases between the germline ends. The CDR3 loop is CASSQGGVLGNTIYF. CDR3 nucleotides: TGTGCCAGCAGCCAAGGAGGGGTGCTTGGAAACACCATATATTTT.

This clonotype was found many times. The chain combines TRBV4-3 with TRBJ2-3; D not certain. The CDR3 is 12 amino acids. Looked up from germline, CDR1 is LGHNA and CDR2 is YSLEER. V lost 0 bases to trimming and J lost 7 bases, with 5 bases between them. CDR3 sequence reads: CASSQDQYTQYF. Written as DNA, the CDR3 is TGCGCCAGCAGCCAAGATCAATATACGCAGTATTTT.

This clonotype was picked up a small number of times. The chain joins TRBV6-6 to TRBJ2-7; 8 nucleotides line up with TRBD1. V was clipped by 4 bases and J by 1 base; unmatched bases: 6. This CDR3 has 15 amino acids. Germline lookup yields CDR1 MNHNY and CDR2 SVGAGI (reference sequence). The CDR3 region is CASSSRDRISYEQYF. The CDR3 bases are TGTGCCAGCAGTTCTCGGGACAGGATTTCCTACGAGCAGTACTTC.

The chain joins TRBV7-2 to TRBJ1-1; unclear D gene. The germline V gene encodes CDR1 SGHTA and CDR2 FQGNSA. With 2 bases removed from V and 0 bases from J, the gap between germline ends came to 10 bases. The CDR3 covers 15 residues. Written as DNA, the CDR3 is TGTGCCAGCAGCTTACCCTCAGGCATGAACACTGAAGCTTTCTTT. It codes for CASSLPSGMNTEAFF.

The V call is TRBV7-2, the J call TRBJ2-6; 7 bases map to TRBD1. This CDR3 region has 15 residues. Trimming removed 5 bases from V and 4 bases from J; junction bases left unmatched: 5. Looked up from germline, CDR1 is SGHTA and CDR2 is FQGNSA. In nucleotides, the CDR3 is TGTGCCAGCAGCCCATTGACAGGGGGGGCCAACGTCCTGACTTTC. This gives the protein CASSPLTGGANVLTF.

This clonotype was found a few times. The CDR3 DNA follows: TGTGCCATCAGGAGGCAGGGGGCGGACACCGGGGAGCTGTTTTTT. Translating gives CAIRRQGADTGELFF. This rearrangement joins TRBV10-3 to TRBJ2-2; TRBD1 aligns across 8 bases. The junction had 6 bases not matched to a gene; V was cut back by 6 bases and J by 3 bases. The CDR3 spans 15 residues. CDR1 ENHRY and CDR2 SYGVKD come from the germline V gene.

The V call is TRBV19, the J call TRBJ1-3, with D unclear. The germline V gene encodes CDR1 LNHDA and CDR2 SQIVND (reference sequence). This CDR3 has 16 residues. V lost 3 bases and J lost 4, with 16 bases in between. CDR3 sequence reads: CASSILSDLFGNTIYF. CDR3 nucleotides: TGTGCCAGTAGTATCTTGTCGGACCTTTTCGGAAACACCATATATTTT.

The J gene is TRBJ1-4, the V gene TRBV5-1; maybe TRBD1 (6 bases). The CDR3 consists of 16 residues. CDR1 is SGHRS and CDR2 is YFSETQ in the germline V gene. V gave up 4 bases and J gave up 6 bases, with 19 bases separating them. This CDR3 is CASSGLTGNMDEKLFF. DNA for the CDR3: TGCGCCAGCAGCGGCCTCACAGGGAACATGGATGAAAAACTGTTTTTT.

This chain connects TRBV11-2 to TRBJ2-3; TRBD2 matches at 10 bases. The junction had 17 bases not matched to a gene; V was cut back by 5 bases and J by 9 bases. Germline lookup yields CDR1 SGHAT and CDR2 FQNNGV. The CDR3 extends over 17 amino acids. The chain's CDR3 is CASSPLVGSGGWGTQYF. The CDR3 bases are TGTGCCAGCAGCCCCCTAGTGGGTAGCGGGGGGTGGGGCACGCAGTATTTT.

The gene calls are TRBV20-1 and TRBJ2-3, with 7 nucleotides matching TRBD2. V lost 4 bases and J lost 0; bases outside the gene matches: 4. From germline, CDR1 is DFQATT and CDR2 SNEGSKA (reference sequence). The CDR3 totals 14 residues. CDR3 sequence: CSATIAGSTDTQYF. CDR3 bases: TGCAGTGCTACCATAGCGGGTAGCACAGATACGCAGTATTTT.

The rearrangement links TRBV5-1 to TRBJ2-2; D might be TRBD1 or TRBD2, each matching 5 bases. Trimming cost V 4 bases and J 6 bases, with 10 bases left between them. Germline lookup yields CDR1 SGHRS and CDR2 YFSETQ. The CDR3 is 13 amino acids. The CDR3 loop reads CASSPGRSGELFF. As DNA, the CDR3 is TGCGCCAGCAGCCCGGGGCGCTCCGGGGAGCTGTTTTTT.

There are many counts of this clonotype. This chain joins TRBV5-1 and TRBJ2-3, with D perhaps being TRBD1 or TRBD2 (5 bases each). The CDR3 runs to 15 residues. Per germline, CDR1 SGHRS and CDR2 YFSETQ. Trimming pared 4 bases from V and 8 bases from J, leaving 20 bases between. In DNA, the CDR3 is TGCGCCAGCAGCGCGGATGGGGGACCGGTAATTACGCAGTATTTT. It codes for CASSADGGPVITQYF.

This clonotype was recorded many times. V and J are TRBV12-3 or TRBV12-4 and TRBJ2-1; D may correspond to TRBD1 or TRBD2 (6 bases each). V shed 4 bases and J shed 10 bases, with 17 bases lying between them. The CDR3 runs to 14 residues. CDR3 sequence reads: CASSSGGYMGEQFF. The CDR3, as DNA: TGTGCCAGCAGTTCCGGGGGCTACATGGGAGAGCAGTTCTTC.

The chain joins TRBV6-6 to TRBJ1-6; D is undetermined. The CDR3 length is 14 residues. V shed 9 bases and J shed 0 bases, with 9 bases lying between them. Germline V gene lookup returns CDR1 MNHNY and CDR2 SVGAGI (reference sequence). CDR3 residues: CASGVSSYNSPLHF. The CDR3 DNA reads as TGTGCCAGTGGTGTGAGCTCCTATAATTCACCCCTCCACTTT.

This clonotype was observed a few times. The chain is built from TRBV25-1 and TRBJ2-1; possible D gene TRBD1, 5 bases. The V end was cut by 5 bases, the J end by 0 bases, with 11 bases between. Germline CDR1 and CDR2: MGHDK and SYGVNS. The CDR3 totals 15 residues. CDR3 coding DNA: TGTGCCAGCAGTTTAGACAGCAGCTCCTACAATGAGCAGTTCTTC. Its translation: CASSLDSSSYNEQFF.

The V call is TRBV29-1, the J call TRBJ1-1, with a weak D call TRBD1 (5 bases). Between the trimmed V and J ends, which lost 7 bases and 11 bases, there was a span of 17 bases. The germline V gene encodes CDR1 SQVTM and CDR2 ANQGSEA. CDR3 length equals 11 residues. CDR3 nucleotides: TGCAGCGCCGGGGGACGCGGTGACGCTTTCTTT. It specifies CSAGGRGDAFF.

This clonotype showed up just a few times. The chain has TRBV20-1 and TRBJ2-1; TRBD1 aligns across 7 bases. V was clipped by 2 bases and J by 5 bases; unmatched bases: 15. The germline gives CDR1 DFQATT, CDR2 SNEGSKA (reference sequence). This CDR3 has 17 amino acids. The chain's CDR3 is CSARSPGGLSLNNEQFF. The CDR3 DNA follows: TGCAGTGCTAGATCGCCAGGGGGTCTCAGCTTGAACAATGAGCAGTTCTTC.

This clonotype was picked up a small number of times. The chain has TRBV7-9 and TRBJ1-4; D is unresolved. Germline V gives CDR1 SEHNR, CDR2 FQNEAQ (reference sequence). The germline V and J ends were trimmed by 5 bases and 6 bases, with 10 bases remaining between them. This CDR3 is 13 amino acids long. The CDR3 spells CASSPVPDEKLFF. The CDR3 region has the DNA TGTGCCAGCAGCCCCGTTCCCGATGAAAAACTGTTTTTT.

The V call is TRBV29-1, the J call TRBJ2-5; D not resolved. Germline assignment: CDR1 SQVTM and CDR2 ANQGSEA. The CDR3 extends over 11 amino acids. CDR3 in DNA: TGCAGTCAGTTAGTGGGGGAGACCCAGTACTTC. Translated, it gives CSQLVGETQYF.

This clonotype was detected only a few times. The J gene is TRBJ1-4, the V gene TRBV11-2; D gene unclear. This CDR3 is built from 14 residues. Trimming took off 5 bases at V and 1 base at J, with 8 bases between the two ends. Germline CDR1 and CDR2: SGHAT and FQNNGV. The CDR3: CASSVTVTNEKLFF. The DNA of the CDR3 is TGTGCCAGCAGCGTGACCGTAACTAATGAAAAACTGTTTTTT.

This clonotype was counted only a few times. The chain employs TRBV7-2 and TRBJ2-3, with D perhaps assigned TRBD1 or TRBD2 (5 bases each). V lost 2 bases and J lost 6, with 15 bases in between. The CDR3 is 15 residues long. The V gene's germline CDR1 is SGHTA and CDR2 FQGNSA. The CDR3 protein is CASSLWGSPEDTQYF. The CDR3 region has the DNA TGTGCCAGCAGCTTATGGGGGTCCCCAGAGGATACGCAGTATTTT. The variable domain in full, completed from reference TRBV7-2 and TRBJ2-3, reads GAGVSQSPSNKVTEKGKDVELRCDPISGHTALYWYRQSLGQGLEFLIYFQGNSAPDKSGLPSDRFSAERTGGSVSTLTIQRTQQEDSAVYLCASSLWGSPEDTQYFGPGTRLTVL.

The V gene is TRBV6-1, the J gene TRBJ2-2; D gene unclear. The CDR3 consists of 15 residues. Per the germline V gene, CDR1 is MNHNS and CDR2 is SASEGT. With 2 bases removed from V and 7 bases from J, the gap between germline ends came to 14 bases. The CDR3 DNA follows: TGTGCCAGCAGTGAATTTTCCGGGTTGCACGGGGAGCTGTTTTTT. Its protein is CASSEFSGLHGELFF.

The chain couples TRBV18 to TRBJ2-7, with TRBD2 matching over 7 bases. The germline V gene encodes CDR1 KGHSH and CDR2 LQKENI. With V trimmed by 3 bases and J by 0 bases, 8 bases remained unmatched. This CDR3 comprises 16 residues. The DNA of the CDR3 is TGTGCCAGCTCACCCGCGGGAGCGGGGCACTCCTACGAGCAGTACTTC. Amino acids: CASSPAGAGHSYEQYF.

The CDR3 protein is CSAVPTAKLGNTIYF. In nucleotides, the CDR3 is TGCAGTGCTGTCCCGACAGCAAAGTTGGGAAACACCATATATTTT. The chain joins TRBV20-1 to TRBJ1-3; D is possibly TRBD1 (5 bases). Trimming took off 5 bases at V and 4 bases at J, with 18 bases between the two ends. Germline lookup yields CDR1 DFQATT and CDR2 SNEGSKA (reference sequence). The CDR3 contains 15 residues.

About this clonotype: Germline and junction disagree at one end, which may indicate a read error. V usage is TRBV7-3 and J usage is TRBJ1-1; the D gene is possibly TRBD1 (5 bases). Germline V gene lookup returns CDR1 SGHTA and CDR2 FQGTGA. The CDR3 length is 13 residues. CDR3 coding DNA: TGTGCCAGCAGCCCCTCCCCGGGACTTGAAGCTTTATTT. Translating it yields CASSPSPGLEALF.

As DNA, the CDR3 is TGTGCCAGCAGCGTAGACCCGACAGGGTTATACTCTGGAAACACCATATATTTT. Protein product: CASSVDPTGLYSGNTIYF. V usage is TRBV9 and J usage is TRBJ1-3; 7 bases agree with TRBD1. The CDR3 extends over 18 amino acids. Germline CDR1 SGDLS, CDR2 YYNGEE. The V segment lost 0 bases and the J segment 0 bases; nucleotides outside the gene matches: 9.

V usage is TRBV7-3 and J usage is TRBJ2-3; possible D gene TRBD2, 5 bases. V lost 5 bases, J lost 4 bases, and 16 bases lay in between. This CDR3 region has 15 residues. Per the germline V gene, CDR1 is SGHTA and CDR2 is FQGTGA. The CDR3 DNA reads TGTGCCAGCAGCCTTACCTACGGGAAGGCAGATACGCAGTATTTT. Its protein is CASSLTYGKADTQYF.